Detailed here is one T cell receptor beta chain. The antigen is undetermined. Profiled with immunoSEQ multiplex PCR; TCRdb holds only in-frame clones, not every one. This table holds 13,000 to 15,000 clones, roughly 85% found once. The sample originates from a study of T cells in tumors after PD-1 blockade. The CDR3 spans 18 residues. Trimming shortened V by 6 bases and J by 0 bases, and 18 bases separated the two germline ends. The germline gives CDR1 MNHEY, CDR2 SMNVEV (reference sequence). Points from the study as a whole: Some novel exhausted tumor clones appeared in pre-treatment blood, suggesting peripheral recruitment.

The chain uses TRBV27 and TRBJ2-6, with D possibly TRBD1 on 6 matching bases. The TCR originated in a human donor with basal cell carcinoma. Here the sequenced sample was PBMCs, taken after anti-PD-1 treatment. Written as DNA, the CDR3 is TGTGCCAGCAGGGAGATGGGACACCTTATCTCTGGGGCCAACGTCCTGACTTTC. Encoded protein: CASREMGHLISGANVLTF.